Sequencing of this T cell receptor beta chain was carried out in a study of T cell responses to AZD1222 COVID-19 vaccine. The table lists this clone with a count of one. Its antigen is as yet unknown. General study findings and limits: Vaccine-associated CD4 TCRs ranged over spike, dominating at 160-218 and 743-854.

This CDR3 contains 12 residues. The germline gives CDR1 SGHRS, CDR2 YFSETQ. Trimming removed 0 bases at V and 6 bases at J, with 4 bases between. Clones were read by immunoSEQ multiplex PCR, and TCRdb kept only the in-frame ones, dropping some. The table shows approximately 100,000 clones, with more than 70% occurring only once. The chain links TRBV5-1 to TRBJ1-5, with unresolved D. This material consisted of peripheral blood, taken 28 days after the second AZD1222 dose. The sequence derives from an adult who received the AZD1222 COVID-19 vaccine. The CDR3 DNA sequence: TGCGCCAGCAGCTTGGAGGGTCAGCCCCAGCATTTT. This codes for CASSLEGQPQHF.